This section outlines one T cell receptor (beta chain) sequence together with its context. Its antigen is not yet known. No clone much larger than this one lies a single base away; base qualities are absent. The CDR3 covers 16 residues, taking in both the cysteine and the phenylalanine. Solely the CDR3 DNA is kept, with 48 bases framed from the first base. The junction shows trimming of 5 bases on V and 0 bases on J, plus 14 bases between the germline ends. CDR1 and CDR2 are drawn from the germline V gene: SGHNT, YENEEA. TCRbeta CDR3 regions were amplified from genomic DNA using the immunoSEQ Assay, a bias-controlled multiplex PCR. On the study's bioinformatics: Within the assay, amplification of reference gene primers was used to estimate how many nucleated cells each sample contained. To quantify the absolute abundance of each unique TCRbeta CDR3 rearrangement, sequence reads were collapsed and filtered. For each sample, productive Simpson clonality was calculated by taking the square root of Simpson's diversity index across productive rearrangements. Not all clones reach the TCRdb copy of this immuneACCESS table, which keeps in-frame sequences only. Checked studies attribute under half of the gap to unresolved V genes and leave the rest unexplained. That table furnishes V, J and clone size, whereas the DNA furnished D and trimming. The sample contains 25,000 to 30,000 clones, under 90% of them found a single time. More than 15% of the sample is held by the ten biggest clonotypes.

Collaborating institutions collected whole blood in K2EDTA tubes following their own protocols. For TCRbeta analysis, collaborators shipped samples as frozen whole blood, isolated PBMCs, or DNA extracted from either of those sample types. The sample comes from a study of blood T cell repertoires in COVID-19 (dated by TCRdb to about 2020). At the level of the whole study: Samples covering the acute and convalescent phases of COVID-19 were provided by collaborators in the United States, Italy and Spain. The material from the prospective study consisted of cDNA or gDNA derived from T cells, B-cell-depleted T cells, or PBMCs. A de-identified subject ID, COVID-19 status, age in years and sex were almost always included in the sample metadata. Samples came from the ongoing ImmuneRACE study (first 160 participants) plus 1,254 subjects from 6 global collaborators. The dataset comprised deeply sampled blood TCRbeta repertoires from subjects exposed to, actively infected with, or recovered from COVID-19. Where HLA class I and class II types were available, the types were taken from metadata supplied by the sample provider, not from assay-based typing. The repertoires were made available in a free public database intended to serve as a resource for research on the immune response to SARS-CoV-2. The study at large found these results: The quantity of clinical and demographic metadata differed by source and by participant and was supplied without curation.

This chain is built from TRBV11-3 and TRBJ2-1, with a tentative D gene TRBD2 over 6 matching bases. This sequence originates from a man aged 70 or older with active COVID-19. Input material: peripheral blood. The nucleotide sequence reads TGTGCCAGCAGCACCCGAGAGGGAGGCTCCTACAATGAGCAGTTCTTC. Translated, this gives CASSTREGGSYNEQFF.